This section outlines one TCR beta chain sequence together with its context. Its target is unknown. The CDR3 spans 14 residues. V was pared by 2 bases and J by 2 bases, with 8 bases between. CDR1 and CDR2 from the germline V gene are MNHNS and SASEGT. Assay used: immunoSEQ multiplex PCR; TCRdb lists only in-frame clones, some missing. The repertoire consists of 110,000 to 150,000 clones, with 90% to 95% occurring once and the leading ten covering more than 0.7%. This sample is part of a study of T cell responses to AZD1222 COVID-19 vaccine. Study-wide results and limits: Only six individuals given AZD1222 were seropositive at baseline.

The material was peripheral blood, obtained on day 0 of MenACWY control vaccination. The TCR sequence derives from an adult in good health. J is TRBJ2-3 and V is TRBV6-1; D ambiguous. CDR3: CASSERAITDTQYF. The CDR3 DNA reads as TGTGCCAGCAGTGAAAGGGCGATCACAGATACGCAGTATTTT.